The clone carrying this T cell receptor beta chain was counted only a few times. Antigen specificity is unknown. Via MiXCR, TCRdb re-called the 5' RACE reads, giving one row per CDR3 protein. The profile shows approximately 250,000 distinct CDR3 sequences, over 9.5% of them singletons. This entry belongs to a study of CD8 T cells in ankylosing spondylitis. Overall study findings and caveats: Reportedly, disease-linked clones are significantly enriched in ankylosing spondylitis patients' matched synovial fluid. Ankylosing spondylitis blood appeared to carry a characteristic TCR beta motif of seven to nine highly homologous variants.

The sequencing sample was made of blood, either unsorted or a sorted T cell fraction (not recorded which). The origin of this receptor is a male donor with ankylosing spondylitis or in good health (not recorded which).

CDR3 DNA sequence: TGCGCCAGCAGCAGGACTAGCAGTGAGCAGTTCTTC. This translates into CASSRTSSEQFF. The gene calls are TRBV10-1 and TRBJ2-1, with 8 bases fitting TRBD2. V lost 6 bases to trimming and J lost 9 bases; unmatched junction nucleotides: 4. The CDR3 sequence is 12 residues long. Germline V lookup: CDR1 WNHNN, CDR2 SYGVQD (reference sequence).